The clone carrying this TCR beta chain came up many times. Its antigen is unidentified. Germline trimming cut 4 bases from V and 1 base from J; bases unmatched to any gene: 0. Germline CDR1 and CDR2: SQVTM and ANQGSEA. The CDR3 is 12 residues long. Through Arm-PCR of CDR3 regions and iRepertoire HTBI primers, TCR beta libraries were built. TCRdb redid the calling of the multiplex PCR reads with MiXCR, one entry per CDR3 protein. The sample carries 400,000 to 600,000 distinct CDR3 sequences, 20% to 25% recorded once. These data come from a study of regulatory T cells in long-lasting Graves disease. Study-wide points: Persistent cases favored TRBV28, TRBJ1-2 and TRBJ2-5.

The time point denotes: persistent/refractory GD, antithyroid drugs over 5 years with positive TRAb. Extracted PBMC RNA gave rise to the TCR library. The receptor was isolated from a female donor with Graves disease. This sequence joins TRBV29-1 and TRBJ2-5; 7 bases match TRBD1. The sequencing used peripheral blood mononuclear cells (PBMCs), collected when the disease was refractory, from a patient treated with antithyroid drugs. The CDR3 loop is CSVGDSQETQYF. CDR3 DNA sequence: TGCAGCGTTGGGGACAGCCAAGAGACCCAGTACTTC.